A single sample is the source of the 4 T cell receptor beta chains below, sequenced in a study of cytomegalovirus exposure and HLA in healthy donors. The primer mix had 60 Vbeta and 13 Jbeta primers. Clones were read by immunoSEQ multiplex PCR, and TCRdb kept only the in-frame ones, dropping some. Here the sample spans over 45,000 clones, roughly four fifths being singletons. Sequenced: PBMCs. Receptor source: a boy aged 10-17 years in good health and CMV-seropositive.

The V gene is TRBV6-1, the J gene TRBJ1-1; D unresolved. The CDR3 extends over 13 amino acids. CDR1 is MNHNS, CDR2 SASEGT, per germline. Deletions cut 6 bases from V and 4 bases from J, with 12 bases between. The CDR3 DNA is TGTGCCAGCAGGGAACTCCATAGCACTGAAGCTTTCTTT. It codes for CASRELHSTEAFF.

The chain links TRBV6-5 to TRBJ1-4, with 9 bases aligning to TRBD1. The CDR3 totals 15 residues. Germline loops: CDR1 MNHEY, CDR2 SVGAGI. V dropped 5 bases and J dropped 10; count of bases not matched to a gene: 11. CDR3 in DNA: TGTGCCAGCAGTGTTACCGGGACAGGGAGAGGAAAACTGTTTTTT. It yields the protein CASSVTGTGRGKLFF.

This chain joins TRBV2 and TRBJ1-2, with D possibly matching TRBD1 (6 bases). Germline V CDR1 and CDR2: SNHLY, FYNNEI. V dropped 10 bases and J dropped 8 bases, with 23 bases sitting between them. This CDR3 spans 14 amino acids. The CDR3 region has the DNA TGTGCCACCCTGGCTGAACAGGGAGGGGAAGGCTACACCTTC. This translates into CATLAEQGGEGYTF.

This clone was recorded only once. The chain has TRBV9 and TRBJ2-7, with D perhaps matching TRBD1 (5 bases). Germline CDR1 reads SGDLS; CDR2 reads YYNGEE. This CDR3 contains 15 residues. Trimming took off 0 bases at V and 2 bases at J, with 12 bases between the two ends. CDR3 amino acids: CASSVGSAGTYEQYF. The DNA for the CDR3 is TGTGCCAGCAGCGTAGGTTCGGCAGGGACCTACGAGCAGTACTTC. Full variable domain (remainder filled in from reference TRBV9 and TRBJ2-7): DSGVTQTPKHLITATGQRVTLRCSPRSGDLSVYWYQQSLDQGLQFLIQYYNGEERAKGNILERFSAQQFPDLHSELNLSSLELGDSALYFCASSVGSAGTYEQYFGPGTRLTVT.